One TCR beta chain is described in this entry. The sample is drawn from a study of blood T cell repertoires in COVID-19. Between the trimmed V and J ends, which lost 0 bases and 6 bases, there was a span of 17 bases. CDR3 length: 15 residues. Germline V gene sequence: CDR1 GTSNPN, CDR2 SVGIG (reference sequence). Assay used: immunoSEQ multiplex PCR; TCRdb lists only in-frame clones, some missing. The data hold about 73,000 clones, with 70% to 85% observed a single time. V is TRBV30 and J is TRBJ1-2, with a weak D call TRBD1 (6 bases). Sample: peripheral blood. The sequence was collected from an older woman with acute or convalescent COVID-19. CDR3 nucleotide sequence: TGTGCCTGGAGTGTACTTGACGCAGGGGTGGATGGCTACACCTTC. It codes for CAWSVLDAGVDGYTF.